The rows below give T cell receptor beta chains drawn from one sample of a study of Tregs in tolerant kidney transplant recipients. Generated by immunoSEQ multiplex PCR, the TCRdb table keeps only in-frame clones and is missing some. The repertoire holds tens of thousands of clones, with roughly nine tenths as singletons. The sequences come from CD8+ T cells from blood (PBMCs), collected 24 months after the transplant. These receptors were taken from a human patient who received a combined kidney and bone marrow transplant. The graft donor may account for some of the T cells. Both conserved end residues are part of each CDR3. Each record gives: CDR3 length, V gene, J gene, D gene, CDR3 protein, CDR3 DNA. The D gene is left open where the match is weak.

17	TRBV4-1	TRBJ2-7	.	CASSYPSEAGPSYEQYF	TGCGCCAGCAGCTACCCCTCGGAGGCGGGACCTTCCTACGAGCAGTACTTC
15	TRBV7-9	TRBJ2-5	TRBD1	CASSLATGDQETQYF	TGTGCCAGCAGCTTAGCAACAGGGGACCAAGAGACCCAGTACTTC
16	TRBV4-2	TRBJ1-2	TRBD1	CASSQEHRGPNYGYTF	TGTGCCAGCAGCCAAGAGCACAGGGGGCCTAACTATGGCTACACCTTC
10	TRBV6-1	TRBJ2-7	.	CAADRYEQYF	TGTGCCGCGGACAGATACGAGCAGTACTTC
16	TRBV5-6	TRBJ2-3	.	CASSWPGTPSTDTQYF	TGTGCCAGCAGCTGGCCGGGGACACCAAGCACAGATACGCAGTATTTT
14	TRBV5-5	TRBJ2-7	.	CASSLGTGPYEQYF	TGTGCCAGCAGCTTGGGCACAGGGCCCTACGAGCAGTACTTC
15	TRBV29-1	TRBJ2-7	.	CSVEGLGRNPYEQYF	TGCAGCGTTGAAGGGTTGGGCAGAAACCCCTACGAGCAGTACTTC
14	TRBV7-2	TRBJ2-7	.	CASSLNQGPYEQYF	TGTGCCAGCAGCTTAAATCAGGGGCCCTACGAGCAGTACTTC
14	TRBV7-2	TRBJ2-3	TRBD2	CASSLTGGPDTQYF	TGTGCCAGCAGCTTAACGGGAGGCCCAGATACGCAGTATTTT
15	TRBV28	TRBJ1-1	TRBD1	CASSLSGTGATEAFF	TGTGCCAGCAGTTTATCCGGGACAGGGGCCACTGAAGCTTTCTTT
15	TRBV9	TRBJ2-2	.	CASSVGRRATGELFF	TGTGCCAGCAGCGTAGGAAGGAGGGCCACCGGGGAGCTGTTTTTT
16	TRBV11-2	TRBJ2-7	TRBD1	CASSLGPGTGSSEQYF	TGTGCCAGCAGCTTAGGGCCCGGGACAGGGTCCTCCGAGCAGTACTTC
13	TRBV5-4	TRBJ2-2	.	CASSFGSPGELFF	TGTGCCAGCAGCTTTGGGAGTCCCGGGGAGCTGTTTTTT
13	TRBV4-1	TRBJ2-3	.	CASSQYGVDTQYF	TGCGCCAGCAGCCAATACGGGGTAGATACGCAGTATTTT
17	TRBV29-1	TRBJ1-3	.	CSVEVVGTQGRGNTIYF	TGCAGCGTTGAAGTGGTTGGTACACAGGGACGAGGAAACACCATATATTTT
15	TRBV23-1	TRBJ2-4	.	CASSQSRRGENIQYF	TGCGCCAGCAGTCAATCAAGGAGAGGCGAAAACATTCAGTACTTC
16	TRBV2	TRBJ2-3	TRBD1	CASRWGTGGSTDTQYF	TGTGCCAGCAGGTGGGGTACAGGGGGTAGCACAGATACGCAGTATTTT